The rows below give T cell receptor beta chains drawn from one sample of a study of glioma-infiltrating T cells after dendritic cell vaccination. TCRdb's table, derived via immunoSEQ multiplex PCR, lists solely in-frame clones and lacks some. The sample gives some 110,000 clones, around 91% of which show up once; approximately 2.7% is in the top ten. This specimen consisted of blood, obtained after dendritic cell vaccination. These receptor sequences come from a human donor with glioblastoma. Each CDR3 is given with its conserved first and last residue. The order of the fields is D gene, clone size, J gene, V gene, CDR3 protein. A D gene is named only where the DNA matches it firmly. Size is omitted from some rows. Given values are once, few, many or a class for expanded clones.

TRBD2 | - | TRBJ2-3 | TRBV5-1 | CASKPGTSGDTQYF
- | - | TRBJ1-1 | TRBV27 | CASSPSSRVNTEAFF
- | - | TRBJ1-5 | TRBV18 | CASSPVQGIQPQHF
- | - | TRBJ2-7 | TRBV7-3 | CASSLYPGNRYEQYF
TRBD2 | - | TRBJ2-3 | TRBV19 | CASSALSGRGPDTQYF
TRBD2 | - | TRBJ2-1 | TRBV30 | CAWRETSGGYGNEQFF
- | - | TRBJ1-6 | TRBV10-3 | CAISETRTRTNSPLHF
- | - | TRBJ1-2 | TRBV18 | CASSPYLQSYGYTF
TRBD1 | - | TRBJ1-1 | TRBV6-5 | CASSYYRGPEAFF
TRBD1 | - | TRBJ2-3 | TRBV15 | CATSRGQGRDPDTQYF
TRBD1 | - | TRBJ2-7 | TRBV7-3 | CASSVRTGGPYEQYF
- | - | TRBJ2-5 | TRBV6-1 | CAFQRGGQETQYF
- | - | TRBJ2-1 | TRBV20-1 | CSAFSENEQFF
TRBD2 | once | TRBJ2-1 | TRBV4-1 | CATIIAGWDNEQFF
TRBD1 | - | TRBJ1-4 | TRBV4-2 | CASSLRTGTNEKLFF
TRBD1 | - | TRBJ1-1 | TRBV6-5 | CASIDRGWANTEAFF
- | - | TRBJ2-7 | TRBV7-3 | CASSLSSAVSYEQYF
TRBD1 | - | TRBJ1-6 | TRBV6-1 | CASSWGQGNSPLHF
TRBD2 | - | TRBJ2-1 | TRBV6-6 | CASSSHSGTYNEQFF
- | - | TRBJ1-1 | TRBV6-1 | CASSAQGRDFTEAFF
- | - | TRBJ1-1 | TRBV5-6 | CASSLGTGKAFF
TRBD2 | - | TRBJ2-1 | TRBV7-8 | CASGTGLAAYNEQFF
- | - | TRBJ2-5 | TRBV7-6 | CASSRDQGWRETQYF
- | once | TRBJ2-5 | TRBV6-5 | CASRAAGASQETQYF
- | - | TRBJ1-1 | TRBV18 | CASSPETVFGAFF
- | - | TRBJ1-1 | TRBV27 | CASSYNSNTEAFF
TRBD1 | - | TRBJ1-1 | TRBV7-6 | CASSGDSMNTEAFF
- | - | TRBJ2-3 | TRBV21-1 | CASSKPRGTDTQYF
TRBD1 | few | TRBJ1-3 | TRBV6-1 | CASSAQGAGSGNTIYF
- | - | TRBJ2-6 | TRBV27 | CASTLRGGIGANVLTF
- | - | TRBJ2-1 | TRBV6-1 | CAITQGGPYNEQFF
- | - | TRBJ1-3 | TRBV6-5 | CASSYSMQGGGNTIYF
TRBD1 | once | TRBJ2-7 | TRBV5-4 | CASSSKQGQNPYEQYF
- | - | TRBJ1-1 | TRBV6-1 | CASSEVNRSEAFF
- | once | TRBJ2-7 | TRBV25-1 | CASSEPGDVSYEQYF
TRBD2 | - | TRBJ2-6 | TRBV19 | CASSSPGRRAGGANVLTF
- | - | TRBJ2-4 | TRBV18 | CASSPEGGAKNIQYF
- | - | TRBJ1-2 | TRBV2 | CASSEEQGEGYTF
- | - | TRBJ2-3 | TRBV6-6 | CASSQSGSTDTQYF
TRBD1 | few | TRBJ1-4 | TRBV7-9 | CASSLGDRGNEKLFF
- | - | TRBJ2-1 | TRBV15 | CATSRSGVYNEQFF
TRBD2 | - | TRBJ2-7 | TRBV25-1 | CASSEPGGSMYEQYF
TRBD2 | - | TRBJ2-2 | TRBV5-1 | CASSLLGGASGGELFF
- | once | TRBJ1-1 | TRBV7-3 | CASSLTRNTEAFF
- | - | TRBJ2-7 | TRBV5-5 | CASSLGQMLHNYEQYF
- | - | TRBJ2-3 | TRBV4-2 | CASSQEPRTGADTQYF